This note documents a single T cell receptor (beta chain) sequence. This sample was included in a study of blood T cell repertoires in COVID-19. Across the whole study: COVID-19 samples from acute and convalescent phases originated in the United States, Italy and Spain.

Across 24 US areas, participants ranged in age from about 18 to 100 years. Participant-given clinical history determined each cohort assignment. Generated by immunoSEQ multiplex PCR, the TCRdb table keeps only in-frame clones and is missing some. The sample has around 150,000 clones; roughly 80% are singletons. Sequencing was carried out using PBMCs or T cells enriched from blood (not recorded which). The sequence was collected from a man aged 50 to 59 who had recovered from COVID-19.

CDR3 DNA sequence: TGTGCCAGCAGCCCTAGCGGGGGGGCCTCAGATACGCAGTATTTT. Its translation: CASSPSGGASDTQYF. The V and J genes are TRBV7-9 and TRBJ2-3, with TRBD2 matching 12 bases. The J segment lost 4 bases and the V segment lost 5 bases, leaving 4 bases of the junction unmatched. Looked up from germline, CDR1 is SEHNR and CDR2 is FQNEAQ (reference sequence). This CDR3 has 15 residues. The whole variable domain, filled in from reference TRBV7-9 and TRBJ2-3, reads DTGVSQNPRHKITKRGQNVTFRCDPISEHNRLYWYRQTLGQGPEFLTYFQNEAQLEKSRLLSDRFSAERPKGSFSTLEIQRTEQGDSAMYLCASSPSGGASDTQYFGPGTRLTVL.